The present T cell receptor (beta chain) was sequenced within a study of T cell responses to AZD1222 COVID-19 vaccine. Overall study: Second-dose intervals near 4 or 12 weeks were combined.

Study findings and constraints: The number of AZD1222 recipients seropositive at baseline was only 6 or 7. Spike was spanned by vaccine-associated CD4 TCRs, which were dominant at 160-218 and 743-854. Females outnumbered males among donors, who were mostly white British; clonal diversity was possibly underestimated.

The CDR3 runs to 13 residues. Germline CDR1 and CDR2: MNHEY and SMNVEV (reference sequence). V shed 9 bases, J shed 1 base, and the junction held 3 bases outside the gene matches. This clone came up a few times. Its antigen is currently unknown. Libraries were prepared by immunoSEQ multiplex PCR; TCRdb keeps only in-frame clonotypes and omits some of them. The data show about 150,000 clones, about nine tenths seen once. The source was peripheral blood, collected on day 0 of AZD1222 vaccination. The chain links TRBV27 to TRBJ2-7; 10 bases are shared with TRBD2. The sequence was collected from an adult in good health. The CDR3 nucleotides are TGTGCCAGTTCGACTAGCGGGTCCTACGAGCAGTACTTC. This gives the protein CASSTSGSYEQYF.